These T cell receptor beta chains were read from a single sample in a study of T cell changes during pregnancy in multiple sclerosis. Measured with immunoSEQ multiplex PCR; TCRdb has only the in-frame clones, and not every one. The profile shows about 64,000 clones, just under 95% of them singletons. Sequenced here: peripheral blood, sampled in the second trimester of pregnancy. The receptors shown here come from a female donor with multiple sclerosis, enrolled in a pregnancy study. The CDR3 runs from the conserved cysteine through the conserved F or W. The D gene is left open where the match is weak. Rows may omit the clone size; those that give it use once, few, many or a size class.

clone_size	v_call	j_call	d_call	cdr3_nt	cdr3_aa
NA	TRBV9	TRBJ1-2	TRBD1	TGTGCCAGCAGCGCACTGACAGGGCTTGGCTACACCTTC	CASSALTGLGYTF
NA	TRBV10-2	TRBJ2-3	TRBD2	TGCGCCAGCAGTGATCTAGCGGATAGCACAGATACGCAGTATTTT	CASSDLADSTDTQYF
NA	TRBV6-1	TRBJ2-5	NA	TGTGCCAGCAGTGTACAGGCCCGGGAGACCCAGTACTTC	CASSVQARETQYF
NA	TRBV5-1	TRBJ2-7	NA	TGCGCCAGCAGCTTGGAGGGGCGACCGAGCTCCTACGAGCAGTACTTC	CASSLEGRPSSYEQYF
NA	TRBV10-3	TRBJ1-2	NA	TGTGCCATCAGTGTCTCTGGACAGAACTATGGCTACACCTTC	CAISVSGQNYGYTF
NA	TRBV11-3	TRBJ2-7	TRBD1	TGTGCCAGCAGCTCGCGTAAGACAGGGGGCGAGCAGTACTTC	CASSSRKTGGEQYF
few	TRBV7-2	TRBJ1-1	NA	TGTGCCAGCAGCTCCAGTGAGGTCGCAGCTTTCTTT	CASSSSEVAAFF
NA	TRBV6-1	TRBJ1-2	NA	TGTGCCAGCAGTCTCAGGCGAAGCTATGGCTACACCTTC	CASSLRRSYGYTF
NA	TRBV4-1	TRBJ2-7	NA	TGCGCCAGCCAAGCGGGCGGGGTGAGGGGCGAGCAGTACTTC	CASQAGGVRGEQYF
NA	TRBV6-5	TRBJ1-2	NA	TGTGCCAGCAGTTACTCGAATGCCCGGGCGGGATATGGCTACACCTTC	CASSYSNARAGYGYTF
NA	TRBV6-1	TRBJ2-1	TRBD2	TGTGCCAGCAGTGAGGGACTAGCGGGAGGGCCCAACAATGAGCAGTTCTTC	CASSEGLAGGPNNEQFF
NA	TRBV27	TRBJ2-1	NA	TGTGCCAGCAGTAGACAGGAGAGCTCCTACAATGAGCAGTTCTTC	CASSRQESSYNEQFF
NA	TRBV28	TRBJ2-4	TRBD1	TGTGCCGGTGGGACAGCGAACAAAAACATTCAGTACTTC	CAGGTANKNIQYF
NA	TRBV28	TRBJ1-5	TRBD1	TGTGCCAGCAGTTTATTTGGGACAGCTAGCAATCAGCCCCAGCATTTT	CASSLFGTASNQPQHF
NA	TRBV19	TRBJ2-4	NA	TGTGCCAGTAGTAAATCGGGTTTAGGGGAAAACATTCAGTACTTC	CASSKSGLGENIQYF
NA	TRBV9	TRBJ2-1	TRBD2	TGTGCCAGCAGCCCCGGGGGGACTGGGAAGTTCTTC	CASSPGGTGKFF